Listed below are T cell receptor beta chains from one sample, sequenced in a study of response to subunit inactivated influenza vaccine. TCRdb reanalysed the RT-PCR reads using MiXCR and keeps one entry per CDR3 protein. This table holds around 180,000 distinct CDR3 sequences, around 9.2% found once. Sequencing was performed on non-naive T cells sorted from PBMCs, taken on the day of vaccination. The receptors were gathered from a middle-aged man who received an inactivated influenza vaccine. The CDR3 runs from the conserved cysteine through the conserved F or W. D genes are given only for firm matches. Some rows mark clone size as missing; the rest say once, few, many or name a class of expanded clone.

CDR3 length	V gene	clone size	J gene	D gene	CDR3 DNA	CDR3 protein
15	TRBV10-3	NA	TRBJ2-5	NA	TGTGCCACAACGCGGTTAGGGGGGGGTCAAGAGACCCAGTACTTC	CATTRLGGGQETQYF
15	TRBV5-5	many	TRBJ2-5	NA	TGTGCCAGCAGCTTAACTCGACTAGAGGCGGAGACCCAGTACTTC	CASSLTRLEAETQYF
16	TRBV2	NA	TRBJ2-3	NA	TGTGCCAGCAGTGGTGAATGGGGGAGGTACCCAGATACGCAGTATTTT	CASSGEWGRYPDTQYF
12	TRBV11-3	NA	TRBJ2-2	NA	TGTGCCAGCAGCCCCTGGTCCGGGGAGCTGTTTTTT	CASSPWSGELFF
14	TRBV6-1	once	TRBJ2-5	NA	TGTGCCAGCAGGCCTTTTTTGGGGGGCCAGACCCAGTACTTC	CASRPFLGGQTQYF
14	TRBV20-1	few	TRBJ2-5	TRBD1	TGCAGTGCTAGTCACAGGGGGCATCGAGAGACCCAGTACTTC	CSASHRGHRETQYF
15	TRBV20-1	many	TRBJ2-1	TRBD1	TGCAGTGCCCCGCCCCCCACGGGACAGGGACATGAGCAGTTCTTC	CSAPPPTGQGHEQFF
15	TRBV5-1	many	TRBJ2-3	TRBD1	TGCGCCAGCAGCTACGGGACAGGGAGCACAGATACGCAGTATTTT	CASSYGTGSTDTQYF
14	TRBV5-1	many	TRBJ2-7	TRBD1	TGCGCCAGCAGCTTCAGGACAGGGAGCGGCGAGCAGTACTTC	CASSFRTGSGEQYF
14	TRBV20-1	NA	TRBJ1-5	TRBD1	TGCAGTGCTAGAGAGATACAGGGGGTTCAGCCCCAGCATTTT	CSAREIQGVQPQHF
15	TRBV19	NA	TRBJ2-7	TRBD1	TGTGCCAGCTCCTCACGGGACAGACGAGGCTACGAGCAGTACTTC	CASSSRDRRGYEQYF
15	TRBV5-1	few	TRBJ2-1	NA	TGCGCCAGCAGCACAACAACAGGATCATACAATGAGCAGTTCTTC	CASSTTTGSYNEQFF
16	TRBV20-1	few	TRBJ2-1	TRBD2	TGCAGTGCTAGAGATAGCTCGGGAGGGGGGTACAATGAGCAGTTCTTC	CSARDSSGGGYNEQFF
16	TRBV3-1	NA	TRBJ2-1	TRBD2	TGTGCCAGCAGCCCCCTTGGCGGGGGGGCCTACAATGAGCAGTTCTTC	CASSPLGGGAYNEQFF
16	TRBV12-3/TRBV12-4	few	TRBJ2-7	NA	TGTGCCAGCAGTCAAGAGGGCACGTCGAGCCCCTACGAGCAGTACTTC	CASSQEGTSSPYEQYF
14	TRBV15	NA	TRBJ2-1	TRBD2	TGTGCCACCAGCACGAGCGGGAGGCCCAATGAGCAGTTCTTC	CATSTSGRPNEQFF
16	TRBV9	NA	TRBJ2-3	NA	TGTGCCAGCAGCGTAGCCGACTCTTATAGCACAGATACGCAGTATTTT	CASSVADSYSTDTQYF
14	TRBV28	NA	TRBJ1-2	NA	TGTGCCAGCAGCCCCGGGGGGGCCAACTATGGCTACACCTTC	CASSPGGANYGYTF
13	TRBV3-1	many	TRBJ2-3	NA	TGTGCCAGCGGGACCCCCGGCTCTGATACGCAGTATTTT	CASGTPGSDTQYF
15	TRBV20-1	few	TRBJ1-5	NA	TGCAGTGCTAGAGATCCCACAGGGAGGAACCAGCCCCAGCATTTT	CSARDPTGRNQPQHF
13	TRBV20-1	few	TRBJ2-5	TRBD1	TGCAGTGCAGACAGGGGGCGGCAAGAGACCCAGTACTTC	CSADRGRQETQYF
16	TRBV15	many	TRBJ2-3	TRBD2	TGTGCCACCAGCAGAGGAACTAGCGGGAGCACAGATACGCAGTATTTT	CATSRGTSGSTDTQYF
15	TRBV7-9	many	TRBJ2-1	TRBD2	TGTGCCAGCAGCGTTACTAGCGGGAGGAGAAATGAGCAGTTCTTC	CASSVTSGRRNEQFF
15	TRBV7-2	many	TRBJ2-1	TRBD2	TGTGCCAGCAGCTTCACTAGCGGGGGTGTCTATGAGCAGTTCTTC	CASSFTSGGVYEQFF
13	TRBV20-1	NA	TRBJ1-5	NA	TGCAGTGCTAGGGACGCCGGACATCAGCCCCAGCATTTT	CSARDAGHQPQHF
14	TRBV5-5	many	TRBJ2-1	TRBD2	TGTGCCAGCAGGCAGCGGGAGCCCTGGGGTGAGCAGTTCTTC	CASRQREPWGEQFF
16	TRBV3-1	few	TRBJ2-2	NA	TGTGCCAGCAGCCAAGAAGGGACTTCGAACACCGGGGAGCTGTTTTTT	CASSQEGTSNTGELFF
14	TRBV10-3	NA	TRBJ2-5	TRBD2	TGTGCCATCAGTGGCCTAGCGGGGCAAGAGACCCAGTACTTC	CAISGLAGQETQYF
14	TRBV20-1	NA	TRBJ2-5	TRBD2	TGCAGTGCTACTCCTAGCGGGAGAAAAGAGACCCAGTACTTC	CSATPSGRKETQYF
13	TRBV6-5	many	TRBJ2-7	NA	TGTGCCAGCAGTTGGGGACGGACCTACGAGCAGTACTTC	CASSWGRTYEQYF
11	TRBV24-1	NA	TRBJ2-7	NA	TGTGCCACCGGAAATAGAGGTGAGCAGTACTTC	CATGNRGEQYF
19	TRBV2	few	TRBJ1-5	NA	TGTGCCAGCAGTGGCTCAGGTCCCCGCGAGGTCTATAGCAATCAGCCCCAGCATTTT	CASSGSGPREVYSNQPQHF
15	TRBV3-1	few	TRBJ2-1	TRBD1	TGTGCCAGCAGCCAAGTCCAGGGGGCCAGAAATGAGCAGTTCTTC	CASSQVQGARNEQFF
10	TRBV28	many	TRBJ2-7	NA	TGTGCCAGCAGCCAGTACGAGCAGTACTTC	CASSQYEQYF
14	TRBV7-2	few	TRBJ2-3	TRBD1	TGTGCCAGCAGCCGCTGGACAGGGTCAGATACGCAGTATTTT	CASSRWTGSDTQYF
16	TRBV28	many	TRBJ1-1	TRBD1	TGTGCCAGCAGCAACAGGGGGAAGTCTATGAACACTGAAGCTTTCTTT	CASSNRGKSMNTEAFF
10	TRBV29-1	many	TRBJ2-3	NA	TGCAGCGTTGCTTCTGATACGCAGTATTTT	CSVASDTQYF
14	TRBV20-1	many	TRBJ2-5	TRBD2	TGCAGTGCTAGAGATGGCGCGGGAGGAGAGACCCAGTACTTC	CSARDGAGGETQYF
14	TRBV12-3/TRBV12-4	NA	TRBJ2-1	NA	TGTGCCAGCAGTTTGTCGTGGCCGACCAATGAGCAGTTCTTC	CASSLSWPTNEQFF
12	TRBV20-1	once	TRBJ2-1	NA	TGCAGTGAAGAAAGCTCCTACAATGAGCAGTTCTTC	CSEESSYNEQFF
16	TRBV7-9	few	TRBJ2-1	TRBD2	TGTGCCAGCAGTACCGGTAGGCTAGCGGCCTACAATGAGCAGTTCTTC	CASSTGRLAAYNEQFF
12	TRBV24-1	many	TRBJ1-3	NA	TGTGCCACCCGGGACTCTGGAAACACCATATATTTT	CATRDSGNTIYF
13	TRBV12-3/TRBV12-4	many	TRBJ2-3	NA	TGTGCCAGCAGTTTACGGTTCACAGATACGCAGTATTTT	CASSLRFTDTQYF
15	TRBV7-8	NA	TRBJ2-5	TRBD2	TGTGCCAGCAGCTTATTTTCAAGCGGGGGAAAGACCCAGTACTTC	CASSLFSSGGKTQYF
14	TRBV20-1	many	TRBJ2-7	TRBD1	TGCAGTGCTAGTAGTGGTGGACAGGAGGACGAGCAGTACTTC	CSASSGGQEDEQYF